The present TCR beta chain was sequenced within a study of PD-1 blockade in classical Hodgkin lymphoma. Study overall: Nivolumab was given intravenously to patients at 3 mg/kg every 2 weeks.

The CDR3 is made up of 15 amino acids. Trimming left V 6 bases short and J 2 bases short, with 16 bases between. Germline V gene data show CDR1 as MNHEY and CDR2 as SVGAGI. The data were produced by immunoSEQ multiplex PCR, yet TCRdb's version contains in-frame clones alone and is incomplete. The sample carries fewer than 25,000 clones, approximately 90% recorded once. With regard to this clone: What it recognizes is unknown.

Regarding time point: cycle 4 day 1 (C4D1), after five to seven weeks of nivolumab. Each patient relapsed following autologous stem cell transplantation, and prior brentuximab vedotin exposure differed. Study-wide results and limits: Patients starting nivolumab less than 1 year after ASCT had lower diversity and were excluded from later analyses. Newly diagnosed patients had baseline TCR diversity that was reportedly lower than that of healthy donors.

Sample: peripheral blood mononuclear cells (PBMCs), taken before the fourth cycle of nivolumab. The TCR was taken from a human donor with classical Hodgkin lymphoma. This chain joins TRBV6-5 and TRBJ1-1; D perhaps matches TRBD1 (5 bases). The CDR3 region is CASSLGLLSNTEAFF. The CDR3 DNA reads as TGTGCCAGCAGCCTGGGACTCCTTTCTAACACTGAAGCTTTCTTT.